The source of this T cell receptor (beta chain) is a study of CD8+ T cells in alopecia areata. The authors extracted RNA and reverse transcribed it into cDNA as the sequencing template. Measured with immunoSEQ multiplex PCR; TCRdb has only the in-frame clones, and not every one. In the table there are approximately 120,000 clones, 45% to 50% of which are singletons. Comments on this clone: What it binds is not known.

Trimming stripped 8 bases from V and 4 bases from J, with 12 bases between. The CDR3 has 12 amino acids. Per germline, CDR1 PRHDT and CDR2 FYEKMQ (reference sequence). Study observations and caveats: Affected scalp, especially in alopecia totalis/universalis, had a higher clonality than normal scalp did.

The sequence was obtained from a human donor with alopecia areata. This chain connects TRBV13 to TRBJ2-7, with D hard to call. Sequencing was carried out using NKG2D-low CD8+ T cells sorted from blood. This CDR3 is CASGLTRYEQYF. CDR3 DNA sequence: TGTGCCAGCGGCCTCACCCGGTACGAGCAGTACTTC.